Presented here are 19 T cell receptor beta chains from one specimen sequenced in a study of chemoradiotherapy in HPV16-positive cancers. Data came from immunoSEQ multiplex PCR; TCRdb stores just in-frame clones and leaves some out. The data show about 53,000 clones, roughly nine tenths seen once. Sequencing was performed on blood, taken from a patient who underwent chemoradiotherapy. All receptors derive from a human donor with HPV-associated anogenital cancer.

The chain joins TRBV27 to TRBJ2-7; D possibly corresponds to TRBD1 (5 bases). Germline CDR1 reads MNHEY; CDR2 reads SMNVEV (reference sequence). V was cut by 1 base and J by 5 bases, with 15 bases left in between. The CDR3 is 15 residues long. The CDR3 sequence is CASSLLQGIENEQYF. For the CDR3, the DNA is TGTGCCAGCAGTTTATTGCAGGGAATCGAGAACGAGCAGTACTTC.

V gene TRBV30 combines with J gene TRBJ2-5, with TRBD2 matching 7 bases. Germline CDR1 reads GTSNPN; CDR2 reads SVGIG (reference sequence). V was clipped by 5 bases and J by 5 bases; unmatched bases: 8. The CDR3 contains 13 residues. CDR3 region: CAWDLREGETQYF. For the CDR3, the DNA is TGTGCCTGGGACTTGAGGGAGGGGGAGACCCAGTACTTC.

The rearrangement joins TRBV6-6 to TRBJ2-7; D gene unclear. Between the trimmed V and J ends, which lost 2 bases and 5 bases, there was a span of 7 bases. Germline V gene lookup returns CDR1 MNHNY and CDR2 SVGAGI (reference sequence). The CDR3 totals 12 residues. The CDR3 nucleotides are TGTGCCAGCAGTTACATTTCCGACGAGCAGTACTTC. It translates to CASSYISDEQYF.

V and J are TRBV5-6 and TRBJ2-2; 10 nucleotides align to TRBD1. Losses at the gene ends were 4 bases for V and 9 bases for J; bases not matched to a gene: 12. This CDR3 has 16 residues. Germline values: CDR1 SGHDT, CDR2 YYEEEE. CDR3 residues: CASSLPGQGTRRELFF. Written as DNA, the CDR3 is TGTGCCAGCAGCCTCCCGGGACAGGGGACCAGGAGGGAGCTGTTTTTT.

The chain combines TRBV5-4 with TRBJ2-7; TRBD2 matches 10 bases. CDR3 size: 15 residues. The germline gives CDR1 SGHNT, CDR2 YYREEE (reference sequence). V shed 4 bases and J 3 bases; nucleotides not matched to a gene: 7. CDR3 protein: CASSPGTSAYYEQYF. CDR3 coding DNA: TGTGCCAGCAGCCCAGGGACTAGCGCCTACTACGAGCAGTACTTC.

The chain has TRBV9 and TRBJ2-3, with TRBD2 matching over 8 bases. Germline V CDR1 and CDR2: SGDLS, YYNGEE. The J segment lost 0 bases and the V segment lost 1 base, leaving 4 bases of the junction unmatched. This CDR3 has 16 amino acids. The chain's CDR3 is CASSVIPGGSTDTQYF. In nucleotides, the CDR3 is TGTGCCAGCAGCGTAATACCGGGAGGGAGCACAGATACGCAGTATTTT.

The chain carries TRBV9 and TRBJ2-7; D gene ambiguous. This CDR3 has 15 residues. Deletions cut 1 base from V and 0 bases from J, with 11 bases between. The germline V gene has CDR1 SGDLS and CDR2 YYNGEE. The CDR3 bases are TGTGCCAGCAGCGTATCTGGCGTGAGCTCCTACGAGCAGTACTTC. It yields the protein CASSVSGVSSYEQYF.

This clone occurred once. The chain employs TRBV6-1 and TRBJ1-1, with TRBD1 matching 9 bases. From germline, CDR1 is MNHNS and CDR2 SASEGT. The CDR3 has 14 amino acids. The V segment lost 2 bases and the J segment 4 bases; nucleotides outside the gene matches: 2. The CDR3 DNA reads TGTGCCAGCAGTGAATCGACAGGGGGCACTGAAGCTTTCTTT. It is translated as CASSESTGGTEAFF.

V is TRBV27 and J is TRBJ1-4; a possible D gene is TRBD1 (6 bases). Germline lookup yields CDR1 MNHEY and CDR2 SMNVEV (reference sequence). Trimming took off 3 bases at V and 8 bases at J, with 16 bases between the two ends. The CDR3 sequence is 15 residues long. Here the CDR3 reads CASSFSGGAGEKLFF. In DNA form, the CDR3 reads TGTGCCAGCAGTTTCAGTGGGGGGGCAGGGGAAAAACTGTTTTTT.

The chain joins TRBV7-9 to TRBJ2-1, with 12 bases matching TRBD2. J was trimmed by 5 bases and V by 3 bases; bases with no gene match: 11. Germline V gene lookup returns CDR1 SEHNR and CDR2 FQNEAQ (reference sequence). The CDR3 contains 18 residues. This chain's CDR3 is CASSFTPLTSGRNNEQFF. CDR3 coding DNA: TGTGCCAGCAGCTTTACCCCACTGACTAGCGGGAGAAACAATGAGCAGTTCTTC.

CDR3 DNA: TGTGCCTGGAGTCCCGGGAGGTTCGATGAAAAACTGTTTTTT. This translates into CAWSPGRFDEKLFF. The genes are TRBV30 and TRBJ1-4; D remains unclear. Trimming took 2 bases from V and 6 from J, leaving 13 bases between them. CDR1 GTSNPN and CDR2 SVGIG come from the germline V gene (reference sequence). The CDR3 extends over 14 amino acids.

The rearrangement uses TRBV25-1 and TRBJ1-1; 7 nucleotides agree with TRBD1. V lost 4 bases, J lost 2 bases, and 10 bases stayed unmatched. Germline V lookup: CDR1 MGHDK, CDR2 SYGVNS. The CDR3 has 16 residues. DNA of the CDR3: TGTGCCAGCAGTGCTCCCCCGGGACAGAAAAACACTGAAGCTTTCTTT. It yields the protein CASSAPPGQKNTEAFF.

The chain is built from TRBV30 and TRBJ2-5, with 8 positions matching TRBD2. The CDR3 covers 16 residues. The junction had 8 bases not matched to a gene; V was cut back by 0 bases and J by 2 bases. Germline loops: CDR1 GTSNPN, CDR2 SVGIG (reference sequence). CDR3 residues: CAWSVGGTRGQETQYF. CDR3 DNA: TGTGCCTGGAGTGTCGGGGGGACTAGGGGACAAGAGACCCAGTACTTC.

This chain uses TRBV6-5 with TRBJ2-7; the match to TRBD2 covers 7 bases. The CDR3 sequence is 15 residues long. V was clipped by 6 bases and J by 2 bases; unmatched bases: 10. Germline V gene data show CDR1 as MNHEY and CDR2 as SVGAGI. CDR3 DNA: TGTGCCAGCAGACCTGTTGCTAGCGGTACCTACGAGCAGTACTTC. Encoded protein: CASRPVASGTYEQYF.

As DNA, the CDR3 is TGCGCCAGCAGCCAAGAGCGGGCAGCCTCCCGAGCGGAGCAGTTCTTC. It yields the protein CASSQERAASRAEQFF. The gene calls are TRBV4-1 and TRBJ2-1, with TRBD2 as a possible D gene (5 bases). The CDR3 contains 16 residues. Germline V gene data show CDR1 as MGHRA and CDR2 as YSYEKL. Deletions cut 0 bases from V and 10 bases from J, with 19 bases between.

This clone has just one count. The J gene is TRBJ1-3, the V gene TRBV7-9; D gene uncertain. Deletions cut 1 base from V and 1 base from J, with 8 bases between. Germline values: CDR1 SEHNR, CDR2 FQNEAQ (reference sequence). This CDR3 spans 15 amino acids. The CDR3 sequence is CASSLVDGSGNTIYF. The CDR3 DNA is TGTGCCAGCAGCTTAGTGGACGGTTCTGGAAACACCATATATTTT.

This rearrangement joins TRBV7-9 to TRBJ2-7; D gene uncertain. The CDR3 contains 12 residues. Trimming took off 5 bases at V and 5 bases at J, with 10 bases between the two ends. The germline gives CDR1 SEHNR, CDR2 FQNEAQ (reference sequence). CDR3 sequence (DNA): TGTGCCAGCAGCCACTCCAAAAACGAGCAGTACTTC. This translates into CASSHSKNEQYF.

The J gene is TRBJ2-2, the V gene TRBV4-2; D ambiguous. Trimming took 1 base from V and 5 from J, leaving 11 bases between them. The CDR3 runs 15 residues. Germline V CDR1 and CDR2: LGHNA, YNFKEQ. CDR3 protein: CASSQASFGTGELFF. CDR3 in DNA: TGTGCCAGCAGCCAAGCCTCATTTGGGACCGGGGAGCTGTTTTTT.

This clone is termed medium-sized. This chain links TRBV9 with TRBJ2-2, with unresolved D. Between the trimmed V and J ends, which lost 0 bases and 3 bases, there was a span of 15 bases. Germline V lookup: CDR1 SGDLS, CDR2 YYNGEE. CDR3 length equals 17 residues. As DNA, the CDR3 is TGTGCCAGCAGCGTAGATGAGTATCTAGGCTACACCGGGGAGCTGTTTTTT. Translated, it gives CASSVDEYLGYTGELFF.